The text below deals with one T cell receptor beta chain. Its antigen is unknown. Vbeta (60) and Jbeta (13) primers were used in the PCR. Assay used: immunoSEQ multiplex PCR; TCRdb lists only in-frame clones, some missing. Here the sample spans just under 150,000 clones, over 80% being singletons. The data stem from a study of cytomegalovirus exposure and HLA in healthy donors. Overall study: Among roughly 180 million T cells, an earlier analysis found around 100 million unique TCR beta sequences. Whole-study findings and limits: A later analysis found that most CMV-associated TCR beta chains appeared HLA-restricted. A later analysis linked a missense variant in DCLRE1C to the trimming of TCR beta V and J genes. An ancestry cluster, one associated with Asian ancestry, reportedly showed fewer N-insertions than the approximately 650-donor mean in a later analysis.

The CDR3 length is 14 residues. The V end lost 5 bases, the J end lost 6 bases, and 11 bases lay between the germline ends. The germline V gene has CDR1 SGHAT and CDR2 FQNNGV. Sequenced sample: PBMCs. This chain links TRBV11-2 with TRBJ1-6; D is ambiguous. The sequence was obtained from a woman aged 25 to 39 in good health and CMV-seronegative. CDR3 nucleotide sequence: TGTGCCAGCAGCCATTCGGGAAGTAATTCACCCCTCCACTTT. It is translated as CASSHSGSNSPLHF.